These 25 T cell receptor beta chains came from one sample sequenced in a study of blood T cell repertoires in COVID-19. Data came from immunoSEQ multiplex PCR; TCRdb stores just in-frame clones and leaves some out. In the table there are approximately 500,000 clones, approximately 85% of which are singletons. The sample comprised peripheral blood. The source is a human donor in a cohort sampled during active COVID-19.

The V gene is TRBV19, the J gene TRBJ1-5; D may be TRBD1 (6 bases). The CDR3 is 17 amino acids. V was cut by 4 bases and J by 0 bases, with 16 bases left in between. Germline V lookup: CDR1 LNHDA, CDR2 SQIVND (reference sequence). CDR3 sequence (DNA): TGTGCCAGTAGTACTCGGACAGCCACTAATAGCAATCAGCCCCAGCATTTT. Residues: CASSTRTATNSNQPQHF.

This chain links TRBV6-5 with TRBJ1-2; TRBD1 is a possible D gene (5 bases). Germline CDR1 reads MNHEY; CDR2 reads SVGAGI. V lost 6 bases and J lost 8, with 22 bases in between. This CDR3 contains 15 residues. The CDR3 is CASSSSGLLRGGYTF. The CDR3 DNA reads as TGTGCCAGCAGCAGCTCGGGACTCCTCCGGGGAGGCTACACCTTC.

This rearrangement joins TRBV28 to TRBJ1-2; no reliable D call. Per germline, CDR1 MDHEN and CDR2 SYDVKM. V shed 5 bases and J shed 8 bases, with 12 bases lying between them. The CDR3 spans 12 residues. The CDR3 loop is CASSPTHEGYTF. CDR3 in DNA: TGTGCCAGCAGTCCTACCCACGAAGGCTACACCTTC.

V and J are TRBV30 and TRBJ2-7; possibly TRBD1 for D (5 bases). Trimming pared 2 bases from V and 1 base from J, leaving 12 bases between. The germline V gene has CDR1 GTSNPN and CDR2 SVGIG (reference sequence). CDR3 length equals 14 residues. CDR3: CAWSSGAGSYEQYF. In DNA, the CDR3 is TGTGCCTGGAGTAGTGGGGCAGGGTCCTACGAGCAGTACTTC.

About this clone: Other DNA sequences of this sample code for an identical CDR3. The J gene is TRBJ1-5, the V gene TRBV30; the match to TRBD1 covers 7 bases. Losses at the gene ends were 5 bases for V and 4 bases for J; bases not matched to a gene: 5. This CDR3 spans 13 amino acids. CDR1 is GTSNPN and CDR2 is SVGIG in the germline V gene (reference sequence). The CDR3 loop is CAWRTGGNQPQHF. CDR3 nucleotides: TGTGCCTGGCGGACAGGAGGGAATCAGCCCCAGCATTTT.

The chain employs TRBV7-2 and TRBJ2-1, with 8 positions matching TRBD2. The V gene's germline CDR1 is SGHTA and CDR2 FQGNSA. CDR3 length equals 17 residues. Unmatched junction bases numbered 12, after V lost 5 bases and J lost 3 bases. Written as DNA, the CDR3 is TGTGCCAGCAGCCGCAGCGGGAGATCGGGGTTCTACAATGAGCAGTTCTTC. It is translated as CASSRSGRSGFYNEQFF.

V is TRBV15 and J is TRBJ1-1; weak D call: TRBD1 (5 bases). This CDR3 contains 15 residues. In germline, CDR1 is LNHNV, CDR2 YYDKDF (reference sequence). V dropped 1 base and J dropped 5 bases, with 14 bases sitting between them. The CDR3 loop is CATSRVGRGITEAFF. The CDR3 coding sequence is TGTGCCACCAGCAGAGTAGGTCGGGGGATTACTGAAGCTTTCTTT.

The CDR3 bases are TGTGCCAGCAAGTTAGCGGGAGCTTTCTACAATGAGCAGTTCTTC. It codes for CASKLAGAFYNEQFF. The genes are TRBV25-1 and TRBJ2-1; TRBD2 aligns across 9 bases. Looked up from germline, CDR1 is MGHDK and CDR2 is SYGVNS. The CDR3 consists of 15 residues. Trimming at V came to 7 bases and at J to 3 bases, leaving 7 bases not matched to a gene.

This sequence joins TRBV6-1 and TRBJ1-2, with D tentatively TRBD1 (5 bases). CDR1 MNHNS and CDR2 SASEGT come from the germline V gene. V gave up 1 base and J gave up 8 bases, with 14 bases separating them. The length of the CDR3 is 14 residues. CDR3 residues: CASSEVGPLTGYTF. The CDR3 DNA reads as TGTGCCAGCAGTGAAGTGGGGCCGTTAACCGGCTACACCTTC.

This clone has ten or more counts. V and J are TRBV28 and TRBJ1-6, with 9 nucleotides matching TRBD1. From germline, CDR1 is MDHEN and CDR2 SYDVKM. The CDR3 is made up of 16 amino acids. V dropped 2 bases and J dropped 9; count of bases not matched to a gene: 8. The CDR3 protein is CASSLRPGQGISPLHF. The CDR3, as DNA: TGTGCCAGCAGTTTACGACCGGGACAGGGAATTTCACCCCTCCACTTT.

The CDR3: CASSPYRVTNEKLFF. In nucleotides, the CDR3 is TGTGCCAGCAGCCCGTACAGAGTAACTAATGAAAAACTGTTTTTT. The V call is TRBV7-9, the J call TRBJ1-4; no definite D call. In germline, CDR1 is SEHNR, CDR2 FQNEAQ (reference sequence). The CDR3 loop spans 15 amino acids. Trimming pared 5 bases from V and 1 base from J, leaving 11 bases between. Full variable domain (missing parts from reference TRBV7-9 and TRBJ1-4): DTGVSQNPRHKITKRGQNVTFRCDPISEHNRLYWYRQTLGQGPEFLTYFQNEAQLEKSRLLSDRFSAERPKGSFSTLEIQRTEQGDSAMYLCASSPYRVTNEKLFFGSGTQLSVL.

The chain links TRBV29-1 to TRBJ2-1; 8 bases match TRBD2. J was trimmed by 12 bases and V by 8 bases; bases with no gene match: 12. The CDR3 sequence is 12 residues long. CDR1 and CDR2 from the germline V gene are SQVTM and ANQGSEA. Written as DNA, the CDR3 is TGCAGCATCCAGTCGGGGGGGTTCGGGCAGTTCTTC. This translates into CSIQSGGFGQFF.

This rearrangement joins TRBV2 to TRBJ2-2, with TRBD2 identical over 12 bases. There are 15 residues in the CDR3. Germline CDR1 reads SNHLY; CDR2 reads FYNNEI. V trimming: 6 bases; J trimming: 5 bases; junction bases outside the gene matches: 4. CDR3 DNA: TGTGCCAGCAGGGGGGGGACTAGCGGGACCGGGGAGCTGTTTTTT. Its protein is CASRGGTSGTGELFF.

This chain joins TRBV9 and TRBJ2-2; no definite D call. The ends were cut back, 3 bases at V and 1 base at J, with 4 bases in the middle. CDR3 length: 13 residues. Germline CDR1 is SGDLS and CDR2 is YYNGEE. CDR3 amino acids: CASSGENTGELFF. In DNA form, the CDR3 reads TGTGCCAGCAGCGGCGAGAACACCGGGGAGCTGTTTTTT.

The rearrangement links TRBV5-1 to TRBJ2-7; D perhaps matches TRBD1 (6 bases). With 4 bases removed from V and 0 bases from J, the gap between germline ends came to 14 bases. Germline CDR1 is SGHRS and CDR2 is YFSETQ. The CDR3 consists of 15 residues. CDR3 sequence: CASSPGQPSSYEQYF. The CDR3 DNA reads TGCGCCAGCAGCCCAGGACAGCCAAGCTCCTACGAGCAGTACTTC.

The chain carries TRBV12-2 and TRBJ2-2; the table's D gene call, TRBD1, was not cross checked with the DNA. TRBV12-2 is shown as a pseudogene. This CDR3 region has 17 residues. CDR3 loop: CASRVITGDTNTGELFF. Here the CDR3 DNA reads TGTGCAAGTCGCGTGATCACCGGGGACACAAACACCGGGGAGCTGTTTTTT.

The chain joins TRBV13 to TRBJ2-1; TRBD1 matches 12 bases. Germline assignment: CDR1 PRHDT and CDR2 FYEKMQ (reference sequence). CDR3 length: 15 residues. The V and J ends lost 5 bases and 9 bases, in that order; junction bases with no gene match: 8. The CDR3 DNA reads as TGTGCCAGCAGCCCCCCCGGGACAGGGGGCTTTGAGCAGTTCTTC. Translated: CASSPPGTGGFEQFF. The full variable domain, its missing parts supplied by reference TRBV13 and TRBJ2-1, is AAGVIQSPRHLIKEKRETATLKCYPIPRHDTVYWYQQGPGQDPQFLISFYEKMQSDKGSIPDRFSAQQFSDYHSELNMSSLELGDSALYFCASSPPGTGGFEQFFGPGTRLTVL.

The chain combines TRBV24-1 with TRBJ2-7, with D perhaps TRBD2 (6 bases). There are 14 residues in the CDR3. The V end was cut by 5 bases, the J end by 3 bases, with 13 bases between. CDR1 is KGHDR, CDR2 SFDVKD, per germline. CDR3 sequence reads: CATSGTGDHYEQYF. CDR3 sequence (DNA): TGTGCCACCAGTGGAACGGGGGATCACTACGAGCAGTACTTC.

The gene calls are TRBV6-5 and TRBJ2-3, with 9 bases matching TRBD1. This CDR3 is built from 14 residues. Germline CDR1 MNHEY, CDR2 SVGAGI. The V gene end was trimmed by 7 bases and the J gene end by 4 bases; junction bases not matched to a gene: 6. The CDR3 protein is CASIRTGAADTQYF. CDR3 nucleotides: TGTGCCAGCATAAGGACAGGGGCCGCAGATACGCAGTATTTT.

The genes are TRBV19 and TRBJ2-7; D possibly corresponds to TRBD2 (6 bases). The germline V gene encodes CDR1 LNHDA and CDR2 SQIVND (reference sequence). The CDR3 spans 15 residues. V lost 2 bases to trimming and J lost 2 bases, with 13 bases between them. Here the CDR3 reads CASSIKGGATYEQYF. The CDR3 DNA is TGTGCCAGTAGTATAAAAGGAGGGGCGACCTACGAGCAGTACTTC. Full variable domain (outside the CDR3, taken from reference TRBV19 and TRBJ2-7): DGGITQSPKYLFRKEGQNVTLSCEQNLNHDAMYWYRQDPGQGLRLIYYSQIVNDFQKGDIAEGYSVSREKKESFPLTVTSAQKNPTAFYLCASSIKGGATYEQYFGPGTRLTVT.

In DNA, the CDR3 is TGTGCCAGTAGTACCTGGACTAGCGCTGGCAATGAGCAGTTCTTC. The encoded protein is CASSTWTSAGNEQFF. The chain recombines TRBV19 with TRBJ2-1; 9 nucleotides line up with TRBD2. Germline loops: CDR1 LNHDA, CDR2 SQIVND (reference sequence). Unmatched junction bases numbered 7, after V lost 4 bases and J lost 6 bases. This CDR3 spans 15 amino acids.

Remarks on this clone: This sample includes further DNA sequences coding for the same CDR3. The J gene is TRBJ1-3, the V gene TRBV5-1; D ambiguous. Per germline, CDR1 SGHRS and CDR2 YFSETQ. The CDR3 covers 15 residues. The V end lost 0 bases, the J end lost 0 bases, and 7 bases lay between the germline ends. CDR3 in amino acids: CASSLAGGSGNTIYF. The CDR3 DNA reads as TGCGCCAGCAGCTTGGCAGGAGGCTCTGGAAACACCATATATTTT. The whole variable domain, remainder taken from reference TRBV5-1 and TRBJ1-3, is KAGVTQTPRYLIKTRGQQVTLSCSPISGHRSVSWYQQTPGQGLQFLFEYFSETQRNKGNFPGRFSGRQFSNSRSEMNVSTLELGDSALYLCASSLAGGSGNTIYFGEGSWLTVV.

This chain joins TRBV12-5 and TRBJ2-5; no definite D call. CDR1 is LGHNT, CDR2 FRNRAP, per germline. Trimming removed 0 bases at V and 5 bases at J, with 10 bases between. The CDR3 has 14 residues. For the CDR3, the DNA is TGTGCTAGTGGTTTGGTACCCTTAGTGGAGACCCAGTACTTC. This sequence encodes CASGLVPLVETQYF. The full variable domain, with the rest looked up from reference TRBV12-5 and TRBJ2-5, is DARVTQTPRHKVTEMGQEVTMRCQPILGHNTVFWYRQTMMQGLELLAYFRNRAPLDDSGMPKDRFSAEMPDATLATLKIQPSEPRDSAVYFCASGLVPLVETQYFGPGTRLLVL.

This chain uses TRBV10-2 with TRBJ1-2; 8 bases agree with TRBD1. The V gene end was trimmed by 6 bases and the J gene end by 4 bases; junction bases not matched to a gene: 10. Looked up from germline, CDR1 is WSHSY and CDR2 is SAAADI. The CDR3 is 15 amino acids. CDR3 in amino acids: CASSLETGAFYGYTF. The CDR3 DNA reads as TGCGCCAGCAGCTTGGAGACAGGGGCCTTCTATGGCTACACCTTC.

The chain is built from TRBV3-1 (or the pseudogene TRBV3-2) and TRBJ2-7; TRBD2 agrees at 8 bases. This CDR3 has 15 amino acids. Germline-derived CDR1 and CDR2 are LGHDT and YNNKEL (reference sequence). V was pared by 4 bases and J by 1 base, with 6 bases of the junction left unmatched. CDR3 protein: CASSRQLADSYEQYF. The CDR3, as DNA: TGTGCCAGCAGCCGCCAACTAGCGGATTCCTACGAGCAGTACTTC.